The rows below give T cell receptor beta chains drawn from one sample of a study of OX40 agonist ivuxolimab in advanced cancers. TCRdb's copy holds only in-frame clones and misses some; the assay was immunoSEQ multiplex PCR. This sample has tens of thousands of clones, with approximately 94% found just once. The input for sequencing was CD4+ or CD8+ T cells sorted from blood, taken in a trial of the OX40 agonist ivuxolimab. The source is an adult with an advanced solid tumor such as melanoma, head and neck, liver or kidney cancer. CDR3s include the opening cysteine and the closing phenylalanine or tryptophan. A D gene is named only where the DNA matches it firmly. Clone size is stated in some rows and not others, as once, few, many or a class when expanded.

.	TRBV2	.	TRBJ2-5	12	CASSEWGETQYF	TGTGCCAGCAGTGAATGGGGGGAGACCCAGTACTTC
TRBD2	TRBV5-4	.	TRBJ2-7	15	CASSPTSGFSYEQYF	TGTGCCAGCAGCCCGACTAGCGGGTTCTCCTACGAGCAGTACTTC
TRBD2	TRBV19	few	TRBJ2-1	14	CATKSGGGINEQFF	TGTGCCACCAAGTCGGGGGGAGGGATCAATGAGCAGTTCTTC
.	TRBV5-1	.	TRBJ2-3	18	CASSLEVPANIVTDTQYF	TGCGCCAGCAGCTTGGAAGTTCCAGCGAACATTGTCACAGATACGCAGTATTTT
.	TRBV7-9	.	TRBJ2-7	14	CASSPLGGSNEQYF	TGTGCCAGCAGCCCTTTGGGGGGATCCAACGAGCAGTACTTC
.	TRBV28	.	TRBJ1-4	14	CASSPRRDLEKLFF	TGTGCCAGCAGTCCCCGACGGGACCTTGAAAAACTGTTTTTT
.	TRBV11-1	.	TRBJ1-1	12	CASSLGQSEAFF	TGTGCCAGCAGCCTCGGACAGTCTGAAGCTTTCTTT
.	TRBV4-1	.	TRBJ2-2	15	CASSQDQPPTGELFF	TGCGCCAGCAGCCAAGATCAACCGCCGACCGGGGAGCTGTTTTTT
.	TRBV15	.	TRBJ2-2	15	CATSRPRTATGELFF	TGTGCCACCAGCAGGCCCAGGACGGCCACCGGGGAGCTGTTTTTT
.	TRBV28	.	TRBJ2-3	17	CASSFRAAGRDTDTQYF	TGTGCCAGCAGTTTTCGGGCGGCGGGAAGGGACACAGATACGCAGTATTTT
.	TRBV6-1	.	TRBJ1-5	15	CASSEGGDLLEPQHF	TGTGCCAGCAGTGAAGGGGGGGATCTGCTTGAGCCCCAGCATTTT
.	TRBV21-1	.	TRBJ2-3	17	CASSKDVSRLSTDTQYF	TGTGCCAGCAGCAAAGATGTATCAAGGTTAAGCACAGATACGCAGTATTTT
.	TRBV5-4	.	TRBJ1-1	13	CASSPPLGDEAFF	TGTGCCAGCAGCCCCCCCCTGGGGGATGAAGCTTTCTTT
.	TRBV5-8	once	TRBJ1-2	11	CAMAQHYGYTF	TGTGCCATGGCACAGCATTATGGCTACACCTTC
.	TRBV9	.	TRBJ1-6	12	CASSVGGSPLHF	TGTGCCAGCAGCGTAGGGGGGTCACCCCTCCACTTT
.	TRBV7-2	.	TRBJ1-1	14	CASSSGTSGTEAFF	TGTGCCAGCAGCTCGGGGACATCGGGCACTGAAGCTTTCTTT
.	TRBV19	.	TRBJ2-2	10	CASFGGELFF	TGTGCCAGTTTTGGCGGGGAGCTGTTTTTT
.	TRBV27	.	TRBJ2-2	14	CASSLAVNTGELFF	TGTGCCAGCAGTTTGGCAGTGAACACCGGGGAGCTGTTTTTT
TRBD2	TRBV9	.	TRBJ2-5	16	CASSDPQGLDVETQYF	TGTGCCAGCAGCGACCCCCAGGGACTAGATGTGGAGACCCAGTACTTC
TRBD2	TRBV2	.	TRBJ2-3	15	CASTILAGVPDTQYF	TGTGCCAGCACCATACTAGCGGGAGTCCCAGATACGCAGTATTTT
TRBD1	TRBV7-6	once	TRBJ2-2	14	CASSSTGAGGELFF	TGTGCCAGCAGCTCGACAGGGGCGGGCGGGGAGCTGTTTTTT
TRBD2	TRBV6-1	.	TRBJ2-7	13	CASKLWEGPEQYF	TGTGCCAGCAAATTGTGGGAGGGCCCCGAGCAGTACTTC
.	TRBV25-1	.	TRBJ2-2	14	CASNSAPNTGELFF	TGTGCCAGCAACTCAGCGCCGAACACCGGGGAGCTGTTTTTT
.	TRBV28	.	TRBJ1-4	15	CASSLRQGIREKLFF	TGTGCCAGCAGTTTAAGGCAGGGGATAAGGGAAAAACTGTTTTTT
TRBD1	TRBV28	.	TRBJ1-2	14	CASSFGTGGYGYTF	TGTGCCAGCAGCTTTGGGACAGGGGGATATGGCTACACCTTC
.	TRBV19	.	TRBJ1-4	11	CASGYEVELFF	TGTGCCAGTGGCTATGAAGTGGAACTGTTTTTT
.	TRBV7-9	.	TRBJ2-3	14	CASSPWTVEDTQYF	TGTGCCAGCAGCCCGTGGACAGTAGAGGATACGCAGTATTTT
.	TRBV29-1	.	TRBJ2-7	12	CSVRDSMDEQYF	TGCAGCGTTCGAGACTCTATGGACGAGCAGTACTTC
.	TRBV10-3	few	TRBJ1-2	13	CAISESLREGYTF	TGTGCCATCAGTGAGTCCTTAAGAGAGGGCTACACCTTC
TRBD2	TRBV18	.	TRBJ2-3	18	CASSPGLAGGPNTDTQYF	TGTGCCAGCTCACCCGGACTAGCGGGAGGGCCAAACACAGATACGCAGTATTTT
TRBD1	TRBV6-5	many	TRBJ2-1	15	CASRRQGATYNEQFF	TGTGCCAGCAGACGACAGGGGGCCACCTACAATGAGCAGTTCTTC
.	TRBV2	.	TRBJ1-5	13	CASSEGYFEPQHF	TGTGCCAGCAGTGAAGGGTACTTCGAGCCCCAGCATTTT
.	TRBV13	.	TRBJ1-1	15	CASSHQLIPFSEAFF	TGTGCCAGCAGCCACCAACTGATTCCATTCTCTGAAGCTTTCTTT
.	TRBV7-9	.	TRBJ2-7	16	CASSHHRDTGLYEQYF	TGTGCCAGCAGCCACCACCGGGACACCGGTTTGTACGAGCAGTACTTC
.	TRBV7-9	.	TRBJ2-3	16	CASSLPPELSTDTQYF	TGTGCCAGCAGCTTACCTCCAGAGCTCAGCACAGATACGCAGTATTTT
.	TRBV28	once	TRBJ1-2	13	CASSLGRNYGYTF	TGTGCCAGCAGTTTAGGGCGGAACTATGGCTACACCTTC
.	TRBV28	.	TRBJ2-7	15	CASTPHGKSSYEQYF	TGTGCCAGCACTCCCCATGGAAAAAGCTCCTACGAGCAGTACTTC
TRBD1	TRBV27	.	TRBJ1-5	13	CASSDRGNQPQHF	TGTGCCAGCAGCGACAGGGGCAATCAGCCCCAGCATTTT
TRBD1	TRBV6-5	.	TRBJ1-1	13	CASRTGANTEAFF	TGTGCCAGCAGAACAGGGGCCAACACTGAAGCTTTCTTT
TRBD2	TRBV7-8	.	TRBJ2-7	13	CASSLSGAYEQYF	TGTGCCAGCAGCCTTAGCGGGGCTTACGAGCAGTACTTC